These T cell receptor beta chains were read from a single sample in a study of T cells after yellow fever vaccination. TCRdb recomputed calls from the 5' RACE reads with MiXCR, one row per CDR3 protein. The sample lists about 85,000 distinct CDR3 sequences; more than 10% were seen once. This specimen consisted of CD8+ T cells not binding an NS4B(214-222) dextramer, sorted from PBMCs, obtained 21 days after the first yellow fever vaccination. All receptors derive from a man aged 18 to 29 who received the YFV17D yellow fever vaccine. Each CDR3 is given with its conserved first and last residue. A D gene is named only where the DNA matches it firmly. Size is stated for part of the rows, as once, few or many counts, or as a class when the clone is expanded.

v_call	d_call	j_call	clone_size	cdr3_aa	cdr3_nt
TRBV9	TRBD1	TRBJ1-6	few	CASSAPGQGTLHF	TGTGCCAGCAGCGCGCCGGGACAGGGTACTCTCCACTTT
TRBV6-2/TRBV6-3	TRBD1	TRBJ2-1	few	CASSYSTQGDKFF	TGTGCCAGCAGTTACTCGACCCAGGGGGATAAGTTCTTC
TRBV6-2/TRBV6-3	.	TRBJ1-1	few	CASSSPTQQIQNTEAFF	TGTGCCAGCAGTTCCCCGACGCAACAGATTCAGAACACTGAAGCTTTCTTT
TRBV2	.	TRBJ2-3	.	CASSEALLAIGSDTQYF	TGTGCCAGCAGTGAAGCGCTGTTAGCCATAGGGTCAGATACGCAGTATTTT
TRBV5-8	TRBD1	TRBJ1-1	.	CASSRSQGAEAFF	TGTGCCAGCAGCCGCTCACAGGGGGCTGAAGCTTTCTTT
TRBV4-1	.	TRBJ1-2	.	CASSQGRLGVKANYGYTF	TGCGCCAGCAGCCAAGGACGTCTAGGGGTGAAGGCTAACTATGGCTACACCTTC
TRBV29-1	.	TRBJ2-2	few	CSVVIGTGELFF	TGCAGCGTTGTTATTGGGACCGGGGAGCTGTTTTTT
TRBV5-1	.	TRBJ2-5	few	CASSLRFAHPTTQETQYF	TGCGCCAGCAGCTTGCGTTTCGCTCACCCTACGACACAAGAGACCCAGTACTTC
TRBV7-9	TRBD2	TRBJ2-1	.	CASFSRGTSGPNEQFF	TGTGCCAGCTTTAGCAGAGGGACTAGCGGACCCAATGAGCAGTTCTTC
TRBV11-2	TRBD2	TRBJ2-7	.	CASSGVAGGSLRYEQYF	TGTGCCAGCAGTGGTGTCGCGGGGGGTTCCCTAAGGTACGAGCAGTACTTC
TRBV6-2/TRBV6-3	.	TRBJ1-2	few	CASSARGSGAEGYTF	TGTGCCAGCAGTGCTCGAGGATCTGGTGCCGAGGGCTACACCTTC
TRBV5-4	.	TRBJ2-7	many	CASSLEHASEQYF	TGTGCCAGCAGCTTGGAACACGCGAGCGAGCAGTACTTC
TRBV6-5	.	TRBJ2-2	.	CASSYSNPDASTGELFF	TGTGCCAGCAGTTACTCGAATCCTGACGCCTCCACCGGGGAGCTGTTTTTT
TRBV6-5	.	TRBJ1-1	few	CASSYARQGWDTEAFF	TGTGCCAGCAGTTACGCCCGACAAGGGTGGGACACTGAAGCTTTCTTT
TRBV6-1	TRBD1	TRBJ1-4	few	CASRFRGVGEKLFF	TGTGCCAGCAGATTCAGGGGGGTCGGTGAAAAACTGTTTTTT
TRBV12-3/TRBV12-4	.	TRBJ1-1	few	CASSVGSNTEAFF	TGTGCCAGCAGTGTTGGGTCGAACACTGAAGCTTTCTTT
TRBV6-1	TRBD1	TRBJ1-5	few	CASSHFDRDQPQHF	TGTGCCAGCAGCCATTTCGACAGGGATCAGCCCCAGCATTTT
TRBV12-3/TRBV12-4	.	TRBJ1-5	.	CASSLGRVHDQPQHF	TGTGCCAGCAGTTTAGGGAGGGTTCACGACCAGCCCCAGCATTTT
TRBV6-2/TRBV6-3	.	TRBJ2-2	.	CATLEGGADTGELFF	TGTGCCACTCTAGAAGGCGGGGCCGACACCGGGGAGCTGTTTTTT
TRBV5-1	.	TRBJ2-3	few	CASSLMTGRSTDTQYF	TGCGCCAGCAGCTTGATGACAGGCCGAAGCACAGATACGCAGTATTTT
TRBV19	.	TRBJ2-1	.	CASSINGQGNEQFF	TGTGCCAGTAGTATAAATGGCCAGGGGAATGAGCAGTTCTTC
TRBV12-3/TRBV12-4	TRBD1	TRBJ1-1	few	CASTRTGGMTEAFF	TGTGCCAGCACCCGAACAGGGGGAATGACTGAAGCTTTCTTT